The clone carrying this T cell receptor (beta chain) has ten or more counts. This CDR3 spans 15 amino acids. The V and J ends lost 5 bases and 2 bases, in that order; junction bases with no gene match: 6. In germline, CDR1 is SEHNR, CDR2 FQNEAQ (reference sequence). Preparation of the TCRbeta library used unique molecular identifiers. A single record per CDR3 protein comes from TCRdb applying MiXCR to the PCR reads. The sample comprises some 200,000 distinct CDR3 sequences, just over 14% of which are singletons, and roughly 13% rests with the top ten. The sample originates from a study of T-cell reconstitution after alpha-beta-depleted transplantation in children.

This TCR was sampled from a human donor who donated a stem cell graft to a child with acute lymphoblastic leukemia. Sequences were derived from PBMCs from the stem cell graft donor, sampled from the stem cell graft. This sequence joins TRBV7-9 and TRBJ1-3; 7 nucleotides match TRBD1. CDR3 in DNA: TGTGCCAGCAGCGCGGACAGGAGTCCTGGAAACACCATATATTTT. It yields the protein CASSADRSPGNTIYF.